The sequence of this TCR beta chain was determined in a study of cytomegalovirus exposure and HLA in healthy donors. Study-level points and caveats: For most TCR sequences rarity was the rule, although some public TCRs occurred in many donors.

Primers included in the PCR were 60 Vbeta and 13 Jbeta primers. Clones were read by immunoSEQ multiplex PCR, and TCRdb kept only the in-frame ones, dropping some. The table shows around 90,000 clones, with around nine tenths occurring only once. Concerning this clone itself: Its antigen is undetermined.

This clonotype originated in a man aged 25-40 years in good health and CMV-seropositive. The source material was PBMCs.

CDR3 DNA sequence: TGTGCCAGCAGCTTGTTCGGTGAAAAACTGTTTTTT. Its protein is CASSLFGEKLFF. The rearrangement uses TRBV7-8 and TRBJ1-4; D gene unclear. CDR1 and CDR2 from the germline V gene are SGHVS and FQNEAQ. The CDR3 covers 12 residues. V lost 3 bases and J lost 7, with 6 bases in between. Using reference TRBV7-8 and TRBJ1-4 for the parts outside the CDR3, the full variable domain is GAGVSQSPRYKVAKRGQDVALRCDPISGHVSLFWYQQALGQGPEFLTYFQNEAQLDKSGLPSDRFFAERPEGSVSTLKIQRTQQEDSAVYLCASSLFGEKLFFGSGTQLSVL.